Below, 18 T cell receptor beta chains from the same sample are listed, as sequenced in a study of T cells in Graves' hyperthyroidism and ophthalmopathy. TCR beta CDR3 regions were amplified from RNA. With the HTBI primer set, the TCR CDR3 went through a first round of RT-PCR. In TCRdb, the multiplex PCR reads were re-called with MiXCR into one record per CDR3 protein. This sample carries a few hundred thousand distinct CDR3 sequences, around 15% of them seen once, and the ten largest clones take 2.5% to 4%. The sample taken for sequencing was blood. The receptor source for this set is a middle-aged woman with Graves' ophthalmopathy.

Only a few counts were recorded for this clonotype. The rearrangement joins TRBV6-2 or TRBV6-3 to TRBJ2-1; 10 bases fit TRBD2. Looked up from germline, CDR1 is MNHEY and CDR2 is SVGEGT. This CDR3 has 15 amino acids. V trimming: 7 bases; J trimming: 7 bases; junction bases outside the gene matches: 10. DNA for the CDR3: TGTGCCAGCACCGACCCCTCTAGCGGGGGTAATGAGCAGTTCTTC. Protein sequence: CASTDPSSGGNEQFF.

There are many counts of this clonotype. J is TRBJ1-1 and V is TRBV3-1; D possibly corresponds to TRBD1 (5 bases). Germline assignment: CDR1 LGHDT and CDR2 YNNKEL (reference sequence). V was cut by 0 bases and J by 1 base, with 9 bases left in between. The CDR3 loop spans 15 amino acids. This chain's CDR3 is CASSQDAGTNTEAFF. As DNA, the CDR3 is TGTGCCAGCAGCCAAGATGCCGGGACGAACACTGAAGCTTTCTTT.

In this sample, this clonotype turned up many times. This rearrangement joins TRBV27 to TRBJ2-5; 9 positions agree with TRBD2. V shed 2 bases, J shed 2 bases, and the junction held 9 bases outside the gene matches. Germline V gene data show CDR1 as MNHEY and CDR2 as SMNVEV (reference sequence). The CDR3 runs to 17 residues. The CDR3 here is CASSLRGGGAGQETQYF. Here the CDR3 DNA reads TGTGCCAGCAGTTTAAGAGGCGGGGGGGCCGGGCAAGAGACCCAGTACTTC.

The sample holds many counts of this clonotype. The chain recombines TRBV12-3 or TRBV12-4 with TRBJ2-3; 11 bases match TRBD1. The CDR3 covers 14 residues. V gave up 6 bases and J gave up 2 bases; unmatched junction bases: 1. CDR3 loop: CASRDRGHTDTQYF. The CDR3 bases are TGTGCCAGCAGGGACAGGGGGCACACAGATACGCAGTATTTT.

The chain couples TRBV6-2 or TRBV6-3 to TRBJ2-1, with TRBD2 matching 16 bases. The length of the CDR3 is 16 residues. In germline, CDR1 is MNHEY, CDR2 SVGEGT. Trimming cost V 4 bases and J 9 bases; bases outside gene matches: 6. CDR3 coding DNA: TGTGCCAGCAGTTTGGGACTAGCGGGAGGGCCGGCTGAGCAGTTCTTC. This codes for CASSLGLAGGPAEQFF.

The rearrangement joins TRBV5-5 to TRBJ1-2; unclear D gene. The CDR3 is 16 amino acids. V lost 1 base and J lost 0, with 13 bases in between. Per the germline V gene, CDR1 is SGHKS and CDR2 is YYEKEE (reference sequence). For the CDR3, the DNA is TGTGCCAGCAGCTTGTTCGAGCAGGACGCTAACTATGGCTACACCTTC. It specifies CASSLFEQDANYGYTF.

This clonotype was found a few times. This sequence joins TRBV5-6 and TRBJ1-6; 8 bases agree with TRBD1. Germline V CDR1 and CDR2: SGHDT, YYEEEE. The CDR3 is made up of 16 amino acids. The junction had 3 bases not matched to a gene; V was cut back by 2 bases and J by 2 bases. The CDR3 loop reads CASSFLDRAYNSPLHF. CDR3 DNA: TGTGCCAGCAGCTTCCTGGACAGGGCCTATAATTCACCCCTCCACTTT.

The chain employs TRBV6-1 and TRBJ2-1; TRBD2 matches at 13 bases. The CDR3 extends over 15 amino acids. The V and J ends lost 9 bases and 6 bases, in that order; junction bases with no gene match: 8. Germline V lookup: CDR1 MNHNS, CDR2 SASEGT. CDR3 loop: CASHMGLAGTNEQFF. CDR3 DNA sequence: TGTGCCAGTCACATGGGACTAGCGGGAACCAATGAGCAGTTCTTC.

The chain has TRBV19 and TRBJ2-1; D is ambiguous. V lost 5 bases and J lost 1, with 9 bases in between. The CDR3 sequence is 14 residues long. Germline values: CDR1 LNHDA, CDR2 SQIVND (reference sequence). Written as DNA, the CDR3 is TGTGCCAGTAGTGGCCGGAGATCCTACAATGAGCAGTTCTTC. Translating it yields CASSGRRSYNEQFF.

The chain is built from TRBV6-1 and TRBJ2-3; possibly TRBD1 or TRBD2 for D (6 bases each). Trimming shortened V by 10 bases and J by 5 bases, and 19 bases separated the two germline ends. Germline CDR1 is MNHNS and CDR2 is SASEGT. The CDR3 has 14 residues. CDR3 in amino acids: CAITRAGGIDTQYF. The DNA of the CDR3 is TGTGCCATTACAAGGGCCGGGGGCATAGATACGCAGTATTTT.

In its sample, this clonotype was seen many times. V usage is TRBV30 and J usage is TRBJ1-2; D not resolved. The CDR3 contains 13 residues. Trimming stripped 0 bases from V and 8 bases from J, with 13 bases between. The germline CDR1 and CDR2 sequences are GTSNPN and SVGIG (reference sequence). DNA of the CDR3: TGTGCCTGGAGTGTAACACCCGAAGGAGGCTACACCTTC. Its translation is CAWSVTPEGGYTF.

The chain has TRBV6-1 and TRBJ2-1, with 8 bases that match TRBD1. Germline loops: CDR1 MNHNS, CDR2 SASEGT. Trimming cost V 4 bases and J 4 bases; bases outside gene matches: 6. The CDR3 runs to 15 residues. CDR3 residues: CASSAQGAFYNEQFF. CDR3 in DNA: TGTGCCAGCAGTGCCCAGGGGGCTTTTTACAATGAGCAGTTCTTC.

The chain couples TRBV29-1 to TRBJ2-3; possible D gene TRBD1, 6 bases. Germline V lookup: CDR1 SQVTM, CDR2 ANQGSEA. CDR3 size: 16 residues. Trimming left V 7 bases short and J 1 base short, with 21 bases between. CDR3 in amino acids: CSGYLLTGMGTDTQYF. CDR3 bases: TGCAGCGGATACCTACTCACAGGGATGGGCACAGATACGCAGTATTTT.

This clonotype occurred many times. The gene calls are TRBV28 and TRBJ2-7; the D is unclear. The CDR3 is 15 residues long. Germline CDR1 and CDR2: MDHEN and SYDVKM. V was trimmed by 2 bases and J by 0 bases, leaving 11 bases between them. The CDR3 here is CASSLAPDLSYEQYF. In DNA, the CDR3 is TGTGCCAGCAGTTTAGCTCCAGACCTCTCCTACGAGCAGTACTTC.

In its sample, this clonotype was seen many times. The V gene is TRBV7-9, the J gene TRBJ2-1, with 13 bases fitting TRBD2. This CDR3 comprises 15 residues. V shed 1 base, J shed 10 bases, and the junction held 4 bases outside the gene matches. The germline V gene has CDR1 SEHNR and CDR2 FQNEAQ (reference sequence). The CDR3 DNA sequence: TGTGCCAGCAGCTTAGGACTAGCGGGAGGAATAGAGCAGTTCTTC. Translating it yields CASSLGLAGGIEQFF. The whole variable domain, filled in from reference TRBV7-9 and TRBJ2-1, reads DTGVSQNPRHKITKRGQNVTFRCDPISEHNRLYWYRQTLGQGPEFLTYFQNEAQLEKSRLLSDRFSAERPKGSFSTLEIQRTEQGDSAMYLCASSLGLAGGIEQFFGPGTRLTVL.

Many counts were recorded for this clonotype. The chain links TRBV18 to TRBJ1-1; TRBD1 matches 9 bases. The CDR3 has 15 residues. J lost 2 bases, V lost 3 bases, and 4 bases had no gene match. Germline CDR1 KGHSH, CDR2 LQKENI. The CDR3 is CASSPRTGDNTEAFF. Here the CDR3 DNA reads TGTGCCAGCTCACCGCGGACAGGGGATAACACTGAAGCTTTCTTT.

This clonotype was counted at least ten times. The chain employs TRBV18 and TRBJ2-5, with TRBD2 as a possible D gene (5 bases). There are 15 residues in the CDR3. Germline CDR1 and CDR2: KGHSH and LQKENI. V lost 3 bases, J lost 4 bases, and 15 bases lay in between. CDR3 sequence reads: CASSPWSQEGETQYF. In DNA, the CDR3 is TGTGCCAGCTCACCTTGGAGTCAAGAGGGAGAGACCCAGTACTTC. The full variable domain, completed using reference TRBV18 and TRBJ2-5, is NAGVMQNPRHLVRRRGQEARLRCSPMKGHSHVYWYRQLPEEGLKFMVYLQKENIIDESGMPKERFSAEFPKEGPSILRIQQVVRGDSAAYFCASSPWSQEGETQYFGPGTRLLVL.

This clonotype has more than one count but fewer than ten. V and J are TRBV5-4 and TRBJ1-2; D might be TRBD1 (6 bases). This CDR3 comprises 16 residues. Germline CDR1 is SGHNT and CDR2 is YYREEE (reference sequence). V shed 4 bases and J shed 4 bases, with 20 bases lying between them. In DNA form, the CDR3 reads TGTGCCAGCAGCCTCACCGGCGGGGGGCGCATCTATGGCTACACCTTC. Translating it yields CASSLTGGGRIYGYTF.